The 16 T cell receptor beta chains reported below all come from one sample, sequenced in a study of T cell responses to AZD1222 COVID-19 vaccine. Libraries were prepared by immunoSEQ multiplex PCR; TCRdb keeps only in-frame clonotypes and omits some of them. Here the sample spans 140,000 to 150,000 clones, roughly 86% being singletons. Sequencing was performed on peripheral blood, taken 28 days after the second AZD1222 dose. The receptors originated from an adult who received the AZD1222 COVID-19 vaccine.

The chain is built from TRBV19 and TRBJ2-7; TRBD2 is a possible D gene (6 bases). Germline CDR1 LNHDA, CDR2 SQIVND (reference sequence). Trimming removed 7 bases at V and 3 bases at J, with 16 bases between. This CDR3 is 14 amino acids long. As DNA, the CDR3 is TGTGCCAGTACAGGGACTGGATCCAGCTACGAGCAGTACTTC. Translated: CASTGTGSSYEQYF.

The rearrangement links TRBV6-5 to TRBJ1-1; 7 bases line up with TRBD1. The CDR3 spans 15 residues. The V gene end was trimmed by 6 bases and the J gene end by 4 bases; junction bases not matched to a gene: 11. CDR1 is MNHEY, CDR2 SVGAGI, per germline. CDR3 in DNA: TGTGCCAGCAGGCTAATGACAGGGTCGAGCACTGAAGCTTTCTTT. Its translation is CASRLMTGSSTEAFF.

The chain recombines TRBV10-3 with TRBJ2-7; maybe TRBD1 (5 bases). V was trimmed by 9 bases and J by 6 bases, leaving 15 bases between them. Germline CDR1 reads ENHRY; CDR2 reads SYGVKD. The CDR3 runs to 12 residues. Here the CDR3 DNA reads TGTGCCATAGGACACGGGTCGGGCGAGCAGTACTTC. It yields the protein CAIGHGSGEQYF.

The V gene is TRBV2, the J gene TRBJ1-1; TRBD1 aligns across 9 bases. V was clipped by 7 bases and J by 4 bases; unmatched bases: 4. Looked up from germline, CDR1 is SNHLY and CDR2 is FYNNEI. The CDR3 contains 13 residues. The CDR3 here is CASNVQGATEAFF. Written as DNA, the CDR3 is TGTGCCAGCAATGTACAGGGGGCCACTGAAGCTTTCTTT.

The chain recombines TRBV3-1 (or the pseudogene TRBV3-2) with TRBJ2-1; 7 bases map to TRBD2. CDR1 is LGHDT and CDR2 is YNNKEL in the germline V gene (reference sequence). The CDR3 loop spans 14 amino acids. V shed 6 bases and J 9 bases; nucleotides not matched to a gene: 11. This CDR3 is CASRPATSRTEQFF. DNA of the CDR3: TGTGCCAGCAGACCCGCGACTAGCCGCACTGAGCAGTTCTTC.

V and J are TRBV2 and TRBJ1-4, with D perhaps TRBD1 (5 bases). V gave up 0 bases and J gave up 8 bases, with 16 bases separating them. The germline V gene encodes CDR1 SNHLY and CDR2 FYNNEI. The CDR3 has 16 residues. Here the CDR3 DNA reads TGTGCCAGCAGTGAAGCTGACAGTCGTGAATGGGAAAAACTGTTTTTT. Translated: CASSEADSREWEKLFF.

CDR3 bases: TGTGCCAGCAGTGACGGACTCCGCACCGGGGAGCTGTTTTTT. It yields the protein CASSDGLRTGELFF. This rearrangement joins TRBV6-4 to TRBJ2-2, with a tentative D call TRBD2 (5 bases). Germline V lookup: CDR1 MRHNA, CDR2 SNTAGT. Trimming left V 2 bases short and J 4 bases short, with 8 bases between. The CDR3 length is 14 residues.

This clone was seen only a few times. V and J are TRBV9 and TRBJ1-3, with 7 bases identical to TRBD1. Germline loops: CDR1 SGDLS, CDR2 YYNGEE. CDR3 length: 15 amino acids. V shed 4 bases and J 4 bases; nucleotides not matched to a gene: 8. The CDR3: CASSLRDSEGNTIYF. Here the CDR3 DNA reads TGTGCCAGCAGCCTTCGGGACAGTGAAGGAAACACCATATATTTT.

The V call is TRBV27, the J call TRBJ2-7, with TRBD1 matching over 8 bases. There are 14 residues in the CDR3. The germline CDR1 and CDR2 sequences are MNHEY and SMNVEV (reference sequence). With V trimmed by 5 bases and J by 2 bases, 5 bases remained unmatched. The CDR3 DNA sequence: TGTGCCAGCAGTGCAGGGGGCCAAACCTACGAGCAGTACTTC. It yields the protein CASSAGGQTYEQYF.

The V and J genes are TRBV18 and TRBJ1-2; D not resolved. This CDR3 contains 16 residues. Germline CDR1 reads KGHSH; CDR2 reads LQKENI. With 2 bases removed from V and 6 bases from J, the gap between germline ends came to 19 bases. CDR3 protein: CASSPFQSNDGNGYTF. CDR3 nucleotide sequence: TGTGCCAGCTCACCATTTCAAAGTAATGACGGGAATGGCTACACCTTC.

The chain combines TRBV30 with TRBJ2-5, with 8 positions matching TRBD1. The germline V gene encodes CDR1 GTSNPN and CDR2 SVGIG (reference sequence). The CDR3 length is 14 residues. V shed 4 bases and J 1 base; nucleotides not matched to a gene: 5. This CDR3 is CAWTYRGSQETQYF. The CDR3 DNA follows: TGTGCCTGGACTTACAGGGGGAGCCAAGAGACCCAGTACTTC.

The gene calls are TRBV18 and TRBJ2-3; 8 bases match TRBD1. The germline V gene has CDR1 KGHSH and CDR2 LQKENI. The trim removed 3 bases at V and 0 bases at J, leaving 2 bases unmatched. The CDR3 extends over 15 amino acids. CDR3 protein: CASSPRDRSTDTQYF. In nucleotides, the CDR3 is TGTGCCAGCTCACCCCGGGACAGGAGCACAGATACGCAGTATTTT.

V is TRBV4-2 and J is TRBJ1-5, with D unresolved. This CDR3 comprises 19 residues. The germline CDR1 and CDR2 sequences are LGHNA and YNFKEQ. Trimming stripped 0 bases from V and 1 base from J, with 19 bases between. CDR3 sequence (DNA): TGTGCCAGCAGCCAAGAATTGCCGATTTGGGGTAAAAGCAATCAGCCCCAGCATTTT. As protein: CASSQELPIWGKSNQPQHF.

The genes are TRBV2 and TRBJ2-3, with 10 bases fitting TRBD2. CDR3 length: 15 amino acids. Germline trimming cut 5 bases from V and 1 base from J; bases unmatched to any gene: 3. Germline V lookup: CDR1 SNHLY, CDR2 FYNNEI. The CDR3 sequence is CASSSGGAGTDTQYF. CDR3 coding DNA: TGTGCCAGCAGTAGCGGGGGGGCTGGCACAGATACGCAGTATTTT.

The gene calls are TRBV6-2 or TRBV6-3 and TRBJ2-1; the match to TRBD2 covers 11 bases. Germline V gene sequence: CDR1 MNHEY, CDR2 SVGEGT. This CDR3 is built from 16 residues. J lost 8 bases, V lost 0 bases, and 6 bases had no gene match. The CDR3 spells CASSYSSGRARDEQFF. CDR3 nucleotide sequence: TGTGCCAGCAGTTACTCTAGCGGGAGGGCCAGGGATGAGCAGTTCTTC.

The chain couples TRBV5-1 to TRBJ1-5; D not resolved. Germline V gene sequence: CDR1 SGHRS, CDR2 YFSETQ. The V end lost 4 bases, the J end lost 0 bases, and 5 bases lay between the germline ends. CDR3 length equals 13 residues. The CDR3 sequence: CASSRGSNQPQHF. The CDR3 DNA sequence: TGCGCCAGCAGCCGGGGTAGCAATCAGCCCCAGCATTTT.